This entry lists 19 T cell receptor beta chains sequenced from one sample in a study of OX40 agonist ivuxolimab in advanced cancers. Clones were read by immunoSEQ multiplex PCR, and TCRdb kept only the in-frame ones, dropping some. The data contain some 86,000 clones, approximately 86% of them singletons. Sequenced here: CD4+ or CD8+ T cells sorted from blood, sampled in a trial of the OX40 agonist ivuxolimab. The source of these receptors is an adult with an advanced solid tumor such as melanoma, head and neck, liver or kidney cancer.

The J gene is TRBJ2-1, the V gene TRBV7-9; D gene uncertain. V lost 1 base, J lost 2 bases, and 12 bases lay in between. This CDR3 region has 16 residues. From germline, CDR1 is SEHNR and CDR2 FQNEAQ (reference sequence). The CDR3 loop is CASSLEVLRAYNEQFF. CDR3 nucleotide sequence: TGTGCCAGCAGCTTAGAGGTGCTGAGAGCCTACAATGAGCAGTTCTTC.

The chain combines TRBV6-7 with TRBJ2-1; 9 bases are shared with TRBD1. TRBV6-7 is assigned to the ORF class and has an uncertain function. The CDR3 contains 15 residues. The trim removed 5 bases at V and 8 bases at J, leaving 10 bases unmatched. The CDR3 is CASSGRDRERDEQFF. For the CDR3, the DNA is TGTGCCAGCAGTGGACGGGACAGGGAAAGGGATGAGCAGTTCTTC.

The rearrangement uses TRBV30 and TRBJ2-7; possible D gene TRBD1, 6 bases. The CDR3 sequence is 14 residues long. The germline V gene encodes CDR1 GTSNPN and CDR2 SVGIG (reference sequence). Deletions cut 4 bases from V and 1 base from J, with 14 bases between. DNA for the CDR3: TGTGCCTGGATGAACAACAGGGCATCCTACGAGCAGTACTTC. It specifies CAWMNNRASYEQYF.

The chain combines TRBV5-1 with TRBJ2-1; TRBD2 might be the D (5 bases). Germline V lookup: CDR1 SGHRS, CDR2 YFSETQ. Trimming took 10 bases from V and 16 from J, leaving 30 bases between them. This CDR3 is 14 amino acids long. CDR3 nucleotide sequence: TGCGCCTCTCGGAAGAGAGGACGTCCGGACTTGCCTTTCTTC. It yields the protein CASRKRGRPDLPFF.

The chain couples TRBV7-9 to TRBJ2-3; 14 bases are shared with TRBD2. The CDR3 is 16 amino acids. V shed 5 bases and J 4 bases; nucleotides not matched to a gene: 5. CDR1 is SEHNR, CDR2 FQNEAQ, per germline (reference sequence). This CDR3 reads CASSPGLAGEADTQYF. DNA of the CDR3: TGTGCCAGCAGCCCGGGACTAGCGGGAGAGGCAGATACGCAGTATTTT.

The rearrangement uses TRBV6-5 and TRBJ1-2; D is ambiguous. Germline lookup yields CDR1 MNHEY and CDR2 SVGAGI. V dropped 6 bases and J dropped 4 bases, with 12 bases sitting between them. The CDR3 contains 13 residues. DNA for the CDR3: TGTGCCAGCAGACAAGGGCTTTCCTATGGCTACACCTTC. Translated: CASRQGLSYGYTF.

The chain has TRBV29-1 and TRBJ2-2; D unresolved. The CDR3 is 12 residues long. The germline V and J ends were trimmed by 4 bases and 3 bases, with 6 bases remaining between them. Germline CDR1 is SQVTM and CDR2 is ANQGSEA. This CDR3 is CSVVPDTGELFF. CDR3 coding DNA: TGCAGCGTTGTTCCGGACACCGGGGAGCTGTTTTTT.

The V gene is TRBV5-1, the J gene TRBJ2-3; 12 nucleotides align to TRBD1. There are 18 residues in the CDR3. In germline, CDR1 is SGHRS, CDR2 YFSETQ. V dropped 3 bases and J dropped 2; count of bases not matched to a gene: 10. In DNA, the CDR3 is TGCGCCAGCAGCTACCCCGGGACAGGGGGCTTAATCACAGATACGCAGTATTTT. As protein: CASSYPGTGGLITDTQYF.

This rearrangement joins TRBV15 to TRBJ2-2, with 10 bases identical to TRBD2. The V and J ends lost 0 bases and 6 bases, in that order; junction bases with no gene match: 7. The germline gives CDR1 LNHNV, CDR2 YYDKDF (reference sequence). The CDR3 has 17 residues. This chain's CDR3 is CATSREELAGASGELFF. The CDR3 DNA is TGTGCCACCAGCAGAGAGGAGCTAGCGGGAGCGTCCGGGGAGCTGTTTTTT.

V gene TRBV4-3 combines with J gene TRBJ1-6; D not resolved. Between the trimmed V and J ends, which lost 0 bases and 7 bases, there was a span of 10 bases. CDR3 length: 15 residues. Germline-derived CDR1 and CDR2 are LGHNA and YSLEER. CDR3 nucleotide sequence: TGCGCCAGCAGCCAAGATGTACAGATGAATTCACCCCTCCACTTT. It yields the protein CASSQDVQMNSPLHF.

This clone was detected only once. This rearrangement joins TRBV5-4 to TRBJ2-5; 8 positions agree with TRBD2. The germline V gene has CDR1 SGHNT and CDR2 YYREEE (reference sequence). The CDR3 consists of 16 residues. With 3 bases clipped from V and 5 bases from J, the junction kept 12 bases outside the gene matches. CDR3 sequence reads: CASSSTLAAGDETQYF. The CDR3, as DNA: TGTGCCAGCAGCTCCACACTAGCGGCCGGGGATGAGACCCAGTACTTC.

The count of this clone is one. The chain is built from TRBV30 and TRBJ2-5; no definite D call. The DNA end is more similar to TRBJ2-7, so the J call may be wrong. CDR1 is GTSNPN and CDR2 is SVGIG in the germline V gene (reference sequence). The length of the CDR3 is 12 residues. The CDR3 nucleotides are TGTGCCTGGAGTGTCGATCGAAACGAGCAGTACTTC. This sequence encodes CAWSVDRNEQYF.

The rearrangement links TRBV28 to TRBJ2-7; 15 positions match TRBD2. Germline V lookup: CDR1 MDHEN, CDR2 SYDVKM. This CDR3 contains 19 residues. V gave up 2 bases and J gave up 2 bases; unmatched junction bases: 10. CDR3 loop: CASSLPRTSGRAGPYEQYF. As DNA, the CDR3 is TGTGCCAGCAGTTTACCTAGGACTAGCGGGAGGGCGGGCCCCTACGAGCAGTACTTC.

V usage is TRBV30 and J usage is TRBJ1-1; 9 bases fit TRBD1. The CDR3 is made up of 15 amino acids. Germline CDR1 is GTSNPN and CDR2 is SVGIG (reference sequence). V gave up 4 bases and J gave up 0 bases; unmatched junction bases: 6. As DNA, the CDR3 is TGTGCCTGGACCGGACAGGGGCTCTTGAACACTGAAGCTTTCTTT. It yields the protein CAWTGQGLLNTEAFF.

This clone came up a few times. V usage is TRBV5-4 and J usage is TRBJ2-7; 7 bases are a match to TRBD2. The length of the CDR3 is 15 residues. Looked up from germline, CDR1 is SGHNT and CDR2 is YYREEE (reference sequence). The V gene end was trimmed by 4 bases and the J gene end by 2 bases; junction bases not matched to a gene: 9. CDR3 region: CASSTISGTTYEQYF. CDR3 sequence (DNA): TGTGCCAGCAGCACCATAAGCGGGACCACCTACGAGCAGTACTTC. The complete variable domain, with remaining parts taken from reference TRBV5-4 and TRBJ2-7, reads ETGVTQSPTHLIKTRGQQVTLRCSSQSGHNTVSWYQQALGQGPQFIFQYYREEENGRGNFPPRFSGLQFPNYSSELNVNALELDDSALYLCASSTISGTTYEQYFGPGTRLTVT.

V usage is TRBV30 and J usage is TRBJ2-7; D might be TRBD1 (5 bases). V dropped 2 bases and J dropped 2 bases, with 10 bases sitting between them. There are 13 residues in the CDR3. CDR1 GTSNPN and CDR2 SVGIG come from the germline V gene (reference sequence). The CDR3 nucleotides read TGTGCCTGGAGTAGGCAGGGTGCCTACGAGCAGTACTTC. It specifies CAWSRQGAYEQYF.

J is TRBJ2-2 and V is TRBV9; 10 nucleotides align to TRBD2. The ends lost 7 bases at V and 5 bases at J; junction bases unmatched: 5. The germline V gene encodes CDR1 SGDLS and CDR2 YYNGEE. The CDR3 consists of 14 residues. The CDR3 bases are TGTGCCAGCGATGGACTAGCGGAGACCGGGGAGCTGTTTTTT. Protein sequence: CASDGLAETGELFF.

The chain is built from TRBV6-1 and TRBJ1-1, with D unresolved. Trimming left V 6 bases short and J 0 bases short, with 11 bases between. Germline CDR1 MNHNS, CDR2 SASEGT. The CDR3 length is 14 residues. This chain's CDR3 is CASSEIGVNTEAFF. The CDR3 coding sequence is TGTGCCAGCAGCGAAATCGGGGTGAACACTGAAGCTTTCTTT.

The V call is TRBV6-1, the J call TRBJ2-5; D not certain. The CDR3 contains 12 residues. Trimming removed 3 bases from V and 4 bases from J, with 6 bases in between. Germline CDR1 and CDR2: MNHNS and SASEGT. The CDR3 nucleotides are TGTGCCAGCAGTGATCTAGGAGAGACCCAGTACTTC. Its translation: CASSDLGETQYF.